This entry describes one T cell receptor beta chain. Its antigen remains unidentified. Using TCRalpha and TCRbeta cDNA, the researchers carried out two nested PCRs that lasted around 15 and 9 cycles. TCRdb reprocessed the 5' RACE reads and keeps a single row for each CDR3 protein, giving no DNA. The specimen's table records approximately 330,000 distinct CDR3 sequences. The source of the sample is a study of monozygotic twins with inflammatory bowel disease. Findings of the study overall: IBD patients showed reduced TCRbeta diversity (inverse Simpson) versus healthy co-twins.

The CDR3 contains 14 residues. From germline, CDR1 is MNHNY and CDR2 SVGAGI (reference sequence). This TCR was recovered from a human donor with ulcerative colitis or Crohn's disease, or a healthy co-twin of an affected twin (not recorded which). Sequenced input: blood. This chain connects TRBV6-6 to TRBJ1-2. This CDR3 is CASSYWVTSEGYTF.